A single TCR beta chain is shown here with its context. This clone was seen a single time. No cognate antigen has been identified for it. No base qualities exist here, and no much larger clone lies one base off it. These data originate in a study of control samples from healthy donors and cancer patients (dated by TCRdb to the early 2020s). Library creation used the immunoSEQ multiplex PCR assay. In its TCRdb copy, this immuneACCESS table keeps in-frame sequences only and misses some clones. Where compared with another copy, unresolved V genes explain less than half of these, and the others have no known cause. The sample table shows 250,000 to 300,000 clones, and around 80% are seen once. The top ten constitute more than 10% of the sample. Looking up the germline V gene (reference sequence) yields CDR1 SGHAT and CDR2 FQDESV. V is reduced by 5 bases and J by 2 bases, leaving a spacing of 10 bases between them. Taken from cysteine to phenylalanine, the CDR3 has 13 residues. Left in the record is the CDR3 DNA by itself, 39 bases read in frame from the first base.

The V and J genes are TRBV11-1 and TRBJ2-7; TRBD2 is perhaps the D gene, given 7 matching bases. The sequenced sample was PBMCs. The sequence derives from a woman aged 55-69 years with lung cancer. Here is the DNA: TGTGCCAGCAGCACGGGGGGCCCCTACGAGCAGTACTTC. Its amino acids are CASSTGGPYEQYF.